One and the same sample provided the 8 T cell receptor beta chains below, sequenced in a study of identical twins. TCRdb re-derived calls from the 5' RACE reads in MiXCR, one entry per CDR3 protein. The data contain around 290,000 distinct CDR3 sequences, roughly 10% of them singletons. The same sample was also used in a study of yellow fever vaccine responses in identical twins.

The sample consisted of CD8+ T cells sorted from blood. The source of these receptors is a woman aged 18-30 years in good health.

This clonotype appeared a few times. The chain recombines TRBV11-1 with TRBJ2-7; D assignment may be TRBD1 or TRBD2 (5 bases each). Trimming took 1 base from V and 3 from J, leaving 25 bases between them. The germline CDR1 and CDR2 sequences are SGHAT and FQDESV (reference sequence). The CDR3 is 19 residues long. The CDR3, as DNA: TGTGCCAGCAGCTTAGGGAGGTACAAAGGGACGGACCCCTTCTACGAGCAGTACTTC. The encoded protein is CASSLGRYKGTDPFYEQYF.

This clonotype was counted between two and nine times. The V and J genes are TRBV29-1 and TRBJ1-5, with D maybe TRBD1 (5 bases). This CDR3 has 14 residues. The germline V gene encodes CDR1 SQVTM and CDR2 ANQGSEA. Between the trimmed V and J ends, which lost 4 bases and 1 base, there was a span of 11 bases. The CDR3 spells CSVAGGLSNQPQHF. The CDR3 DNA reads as TGCAGCGTTGCGGGGGGATTGAGCAATCAGCCCCAGCATTTT.

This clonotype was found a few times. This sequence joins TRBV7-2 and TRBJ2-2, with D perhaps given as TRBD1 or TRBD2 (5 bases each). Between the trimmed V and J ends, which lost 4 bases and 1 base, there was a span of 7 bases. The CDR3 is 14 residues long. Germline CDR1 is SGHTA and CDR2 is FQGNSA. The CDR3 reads CASSWGRNTGELFF. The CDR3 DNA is TGTGCCAGCAGCTGGGGACGGAACACCGGGGAGCTGTTTTTT.

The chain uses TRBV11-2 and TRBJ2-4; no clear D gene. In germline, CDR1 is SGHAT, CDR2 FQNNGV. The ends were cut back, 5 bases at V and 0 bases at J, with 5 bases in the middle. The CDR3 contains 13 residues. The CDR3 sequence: CASSQLAKNIQYF. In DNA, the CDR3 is TGTGCCAGCAGCCAGCTAGCCAAAAACATTCAGTACTTC.

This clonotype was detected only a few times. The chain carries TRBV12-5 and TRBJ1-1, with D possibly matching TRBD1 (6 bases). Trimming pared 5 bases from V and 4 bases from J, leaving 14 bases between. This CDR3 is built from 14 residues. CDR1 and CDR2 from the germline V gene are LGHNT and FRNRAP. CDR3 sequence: CASGPGTPRTEAFF. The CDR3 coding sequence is TGTGCTAGTGGTCCCGGGACACCCCGCACTGAAGCTTTCTTT.

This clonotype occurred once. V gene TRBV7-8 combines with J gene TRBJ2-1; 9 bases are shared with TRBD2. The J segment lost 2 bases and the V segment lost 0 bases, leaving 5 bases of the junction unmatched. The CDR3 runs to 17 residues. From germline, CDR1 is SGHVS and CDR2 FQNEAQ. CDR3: CASSLALAGRTYNEQFF. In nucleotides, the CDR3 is TGTGCCAGCAGCTTAGCGCTAGCGGGGCGTACCTACAATGAGCAGTTCTTC.

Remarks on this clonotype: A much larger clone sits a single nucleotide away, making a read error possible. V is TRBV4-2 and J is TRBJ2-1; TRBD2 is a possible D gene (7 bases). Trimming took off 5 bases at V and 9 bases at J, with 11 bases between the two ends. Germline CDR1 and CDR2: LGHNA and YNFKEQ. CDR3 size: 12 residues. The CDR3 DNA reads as TGTGCCAGCAGCTCGGGGGGCAGTGAGCAGTTCTTC. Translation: CASSSGGSEQFF.

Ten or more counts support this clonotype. The CDR3 is CASRWTGDNTGELFF. DNA for the CDR3: TGTGCCAGCAGATGGACAGGCGATAACACCGGGGAGCTGTTTTTT. The V call is TRBV28, the J call TRBJ2-2; TRBD1 agrees at 7 bases. The germline V gene encodes CDR1 MDHEN and CDR2 SYDVKM. Germline trimming cut 6 bases from V and 2 bases from J; bases unmatched to any gene: 6. The CDR3 is made up of 15 amino acids.